This TCR beta chain was sequenced for a study of control samples from healthy donors and cancer patients. Only in-frame clones appear in the TCRdb table, and some are missing; sequencing was by immunoSEQ multiplex PCR. The data show about 160,000 clones, roughly nine tenths seen once. This CDR3 has 14 residues. Germline V gene sequence: CDR1 SEHNR, CDR2 FQNEAQ (reference sequence). Trimming stripped 1 base from V and 7 bases from J, with 11 bases between. Sequencing used blood. The clonotype comes from a woman in her 30s in good health. This chain joins TRBV7-9 and TRBJ1-5, with D maybe TRBD1 (5 bases). The CDR3 DNA reads TGTGCCAGCAGCTTAGGAGGGGTGGGCCAGCCCCAGCATTTT. Translating it yields CASSLGGVGQPQHF.